The following is a T cell receptor beta chain sequence with its context. Its antigen remains unknown. This sample was included in a study of glioma-infiltrating T cells. Overall study findings and caveats: Tissue-blood divergence was below expectation in non-neoplastic patients, above in gliomas. Tissue and blood shared very few CDR3 sequences.

TCR alpha and beta CDR3 regions were amplified from RNA using iRepertoire nested multiplex PCR. One-step reverse transcription and amplification started from approximately 100-400 ng of tissue mRNA or PBMC total RNA. Each CDR3 protein gets one entry after TCRdb re-called the multiplex PCR reads with MiXCR. The repertoire holds around 120,000 distinct CDR3 sequences, with around a quarter as singletons. The specimen sequenced was glioma tissue, nonneoplastic brain tissue, or PBMCs (not recorded which). The sequence was obtained from a human donor with low-grade glioma or glioblastoma, undergoing nonglioma brain surgery, or in good health (not recorded which).

The CDR3 sequence: CASSLLQVSGNTIYF. CDR3 DNA sequence: TGTGCCAGCAGCTTACTGCAGGTCTCTGGAAACACCATATATTTT. V usage is TRBV7-2 and J usage is TRBJ1-3; D ambiguous. The ends were cut back, 2 bases at V and 0 bases at J, with 8 bases in the middle. The length of the CDR3 is 15 residues. CDR1 is SGHTA and CDR2 is FQGNSA in the germline V gene. Variable domain in full (rest from reference TRBV7-2 and TRBJ1-3): GAGVSQSPSNKVTEKGKDVELRCDPISGHTALYWYRQSLGQGLEFLIYFQGNSAPDKSGLPSDRFSAERTGGSVSTLTIQRTQQEDSAVYLCASSLLQVSGNTIYFGEGSWLTVV.